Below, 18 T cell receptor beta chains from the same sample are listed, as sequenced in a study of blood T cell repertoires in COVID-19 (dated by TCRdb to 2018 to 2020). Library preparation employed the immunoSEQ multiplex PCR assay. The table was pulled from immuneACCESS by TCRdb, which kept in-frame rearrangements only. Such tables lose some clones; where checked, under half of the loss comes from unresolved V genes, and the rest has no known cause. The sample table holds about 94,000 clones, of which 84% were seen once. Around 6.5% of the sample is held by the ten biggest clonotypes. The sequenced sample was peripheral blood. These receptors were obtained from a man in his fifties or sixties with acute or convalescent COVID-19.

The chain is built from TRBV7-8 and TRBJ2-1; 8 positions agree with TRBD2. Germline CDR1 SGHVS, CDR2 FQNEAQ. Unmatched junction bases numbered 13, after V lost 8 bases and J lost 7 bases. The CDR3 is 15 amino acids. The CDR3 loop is CASGLKRGSWNEQFF. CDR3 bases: TGTGCCAGCGGGTTAAAGCGGGGGTCTTGGAATGAGCAGTTCTTC.

The CDR3 DNA is TGTGCCAGCAGCAACCCGACAGGGTCTAATCAGCCCCAGCATTTT. As protein: CASSNPTGSNQPQHF. The chain uses TRBV7-3 and TRBJ1-5, with TRBD1 identical over 7 bases. Germline assignment: CDR1 SGHTA and CDR2 FQGTGA. This CDR3 comprises 15 residues. Trimming took 5 bases from V and 4 from J; bases not matched to a gene: 8.

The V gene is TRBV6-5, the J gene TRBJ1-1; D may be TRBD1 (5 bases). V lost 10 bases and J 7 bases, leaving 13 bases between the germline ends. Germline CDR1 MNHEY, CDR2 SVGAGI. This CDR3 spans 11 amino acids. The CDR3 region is CATTDLLEAFF. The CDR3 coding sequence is TGTGCCACGACAGATCTCCTTGAAGCTTTCTTT.

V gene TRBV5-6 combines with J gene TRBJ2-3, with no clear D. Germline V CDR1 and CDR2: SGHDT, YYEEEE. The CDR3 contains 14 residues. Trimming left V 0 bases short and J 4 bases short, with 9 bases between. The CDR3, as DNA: TGTGCCAGCAGCTTGGGAAGCGTAGCAGATACGCAGTATTTT. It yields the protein CASSLGSVADTQYF. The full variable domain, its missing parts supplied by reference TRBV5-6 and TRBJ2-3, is DAGVTQSPTHLIKTRGQQVTLRCSPKSGHDTVSWYQQALGQGPQFIFQYYEEEERQRGNFPDRFSGHQFPNYSSELNVNALLLGDSALYLCASSLGSVADTQYFGPGTRLTVL.

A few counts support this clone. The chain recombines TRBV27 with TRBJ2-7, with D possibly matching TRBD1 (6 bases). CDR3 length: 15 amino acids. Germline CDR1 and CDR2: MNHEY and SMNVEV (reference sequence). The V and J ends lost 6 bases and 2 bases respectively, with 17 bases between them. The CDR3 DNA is TGTGCCAGCAGGCCCTCCGGGACAATTACCTACGAGCAGTACTTC. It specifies CASRPSGTITYEQYF.

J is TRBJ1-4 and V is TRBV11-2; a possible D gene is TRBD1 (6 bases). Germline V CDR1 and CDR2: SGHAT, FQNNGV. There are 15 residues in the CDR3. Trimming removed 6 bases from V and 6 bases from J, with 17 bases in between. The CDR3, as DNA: TGTGCCAGCAGACAAAGATCAGGGGCTGATGAAAAACTGTTTTTT. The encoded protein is CASRQRSGADEKLFF.

The CDR3 DNA reads TGTGCCAGCAGCGTATTCGAGGACAGTTACACAGATACGCAGTATTTT. As protein: CASSVFEDSYTDTQYF. The chain carries TRBV9 and TRBJ2-3, with a tentative D call TRBD1 (6 bases). CDR3 length: 16 residues. The germline V gene has CDR1 SGDLS and CDR2 YYNGEE. V gave up 1 base and J gave up 2 bases, with 14 bases separating them.

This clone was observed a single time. CDR3 bases: TGCGCCAGCAGTGAAAGGAGGGCTTCTGGAAACACCATATATTTT. Protein: CASSERRASGNTIYF. The chain uses TRBV10-2 and TRBJ1-3; D not certain. Germline CDR1 is WSHSY and CDR2 is SAAADI. This CDR3 is built from 15 residues. Trimming took 3 bases from V and 1 from J, leaving 10 bases between them.

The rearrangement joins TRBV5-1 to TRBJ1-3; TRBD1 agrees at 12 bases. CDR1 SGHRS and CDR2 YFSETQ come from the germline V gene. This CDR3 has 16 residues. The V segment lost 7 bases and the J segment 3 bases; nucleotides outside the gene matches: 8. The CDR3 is CASCFGDRGLGNTIYF. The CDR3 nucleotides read TGCGCCAGCTGTTTTGGGGACAGGGGGCTTGGAAACACCATATATTTT. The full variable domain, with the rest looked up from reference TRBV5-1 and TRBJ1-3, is KAGVTQTPRYLIKTRGQQVTLSCSPISGHRSVSWYQQTPGQGLQFLFEYFSETQRNKGNFPGRFSGRQFSNSRSEMNVSTLELGDSALYLCASCFGDRGLGNTIYFGEGSWLTVV.

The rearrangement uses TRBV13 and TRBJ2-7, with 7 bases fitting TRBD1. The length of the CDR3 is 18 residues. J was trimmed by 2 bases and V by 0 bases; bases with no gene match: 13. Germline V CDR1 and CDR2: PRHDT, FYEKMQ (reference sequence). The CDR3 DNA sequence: TGTGCCAGCAGCTTAGGGTTTACGAAGAGGGGGCGGACCTACGAGCAGTACTTC. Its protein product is CASSLGFTKRGRTYEQYF. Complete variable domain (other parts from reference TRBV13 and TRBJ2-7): AAGVIQSPRHLIKEKRETATLKCYPIPRHDTVYWYQQGPGQDPQFLISFYEKMQSDKGSIPDRFSAQQFSDYHSELNMSSLELGDSALYFCASSLGFTKRGRTYEQYFGPGTRLTVT.

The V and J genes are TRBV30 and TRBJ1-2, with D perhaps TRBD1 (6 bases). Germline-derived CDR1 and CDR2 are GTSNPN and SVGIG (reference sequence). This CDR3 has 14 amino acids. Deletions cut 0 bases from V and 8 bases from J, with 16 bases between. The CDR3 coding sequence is TGTGCCTGGAGTGTACCTCCAGGGGTGAGAGGCTACACCTTC. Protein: CAWSVPPGVRGYTF.

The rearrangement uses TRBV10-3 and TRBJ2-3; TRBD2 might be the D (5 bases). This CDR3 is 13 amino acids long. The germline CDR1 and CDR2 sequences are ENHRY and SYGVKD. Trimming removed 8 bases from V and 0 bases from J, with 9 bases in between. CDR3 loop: CAISRESTDTQYF. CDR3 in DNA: TGTGCCATCTCGAGGGAAAGCACAGATACGCAGTATTTT.

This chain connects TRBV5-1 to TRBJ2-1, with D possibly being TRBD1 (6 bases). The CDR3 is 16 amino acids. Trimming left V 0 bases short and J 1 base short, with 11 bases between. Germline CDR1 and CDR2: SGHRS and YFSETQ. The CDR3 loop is CASSLASRGSYNEQFF. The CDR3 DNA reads TGCGCCAGCAGCTTGGCCTCCAGGGGTTCCTACAATGAGCAGTTCTTC.

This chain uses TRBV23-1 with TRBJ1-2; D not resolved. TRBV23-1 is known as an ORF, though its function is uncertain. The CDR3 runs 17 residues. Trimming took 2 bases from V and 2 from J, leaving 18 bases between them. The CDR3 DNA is TGCGCCAGCAGTCAACCCGGTCCAGTAGGCAGGAACTATGGCTACACCTTC. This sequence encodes CASSQPGPVGRNYGYTF.

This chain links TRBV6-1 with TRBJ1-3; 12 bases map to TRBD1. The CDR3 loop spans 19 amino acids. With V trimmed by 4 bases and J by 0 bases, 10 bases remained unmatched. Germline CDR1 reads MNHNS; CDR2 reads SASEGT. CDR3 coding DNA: TGTGCCAGCAGTGGGGACAGGGGGCGCCTATCGAGCTCTGGAAACACCATATATTTT. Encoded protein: CASSGDRGRLSSSGNTIYF.

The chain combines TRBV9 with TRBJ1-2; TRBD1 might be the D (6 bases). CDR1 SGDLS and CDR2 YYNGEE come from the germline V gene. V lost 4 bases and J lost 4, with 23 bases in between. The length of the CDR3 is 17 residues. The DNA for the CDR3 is TGTGCCAGCAGCCCGAGCGGGGGCGCGACCGGTAGCTATGGCTACACCTTC. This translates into CASSPSGGATGSYGYTF. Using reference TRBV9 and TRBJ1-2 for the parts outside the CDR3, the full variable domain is DSGVTQTPKHLITATGQRVTLRCSPRSGDLSVYWYQQSLDQGLQFLIQYYNGEERAKGNILERFSAQQFPDLHSELNLSSLELGDSALYFCASSPSGGATGSYGYTFGSGTRLTVV.

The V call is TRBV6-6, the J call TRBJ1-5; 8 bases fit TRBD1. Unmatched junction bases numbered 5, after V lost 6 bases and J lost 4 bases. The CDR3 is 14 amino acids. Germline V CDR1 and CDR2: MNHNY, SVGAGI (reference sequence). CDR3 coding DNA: TGTGCCAGCAGACCCGGGACAGGTAATCAGCCCCAGCATTTT. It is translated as CASRPGTGNQPQHF.

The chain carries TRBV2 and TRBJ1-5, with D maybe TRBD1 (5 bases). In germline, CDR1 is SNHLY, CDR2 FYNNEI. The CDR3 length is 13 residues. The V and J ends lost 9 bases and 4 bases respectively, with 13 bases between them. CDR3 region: CASTTVRNQPQHF. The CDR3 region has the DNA TGTGCCAGTACGACAGTTCGGAATCAGCCCCAGCATTTT.